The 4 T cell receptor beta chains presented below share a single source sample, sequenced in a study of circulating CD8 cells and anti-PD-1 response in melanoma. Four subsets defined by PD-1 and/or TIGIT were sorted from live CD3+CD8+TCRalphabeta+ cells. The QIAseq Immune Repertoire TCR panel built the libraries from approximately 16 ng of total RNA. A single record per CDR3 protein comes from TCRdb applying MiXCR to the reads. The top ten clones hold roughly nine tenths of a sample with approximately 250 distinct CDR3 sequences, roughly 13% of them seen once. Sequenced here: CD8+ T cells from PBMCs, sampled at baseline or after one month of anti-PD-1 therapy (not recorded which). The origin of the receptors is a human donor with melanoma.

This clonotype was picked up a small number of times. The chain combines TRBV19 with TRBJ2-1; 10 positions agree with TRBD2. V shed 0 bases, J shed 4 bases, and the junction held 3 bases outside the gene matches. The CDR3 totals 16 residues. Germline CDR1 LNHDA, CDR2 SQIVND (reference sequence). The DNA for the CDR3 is TGTGCCAGTAGTATAGATAGCGGGGGGCCATACAATGAGCAGTTCTTC. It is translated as CASSIDSGGPYNEQFF.

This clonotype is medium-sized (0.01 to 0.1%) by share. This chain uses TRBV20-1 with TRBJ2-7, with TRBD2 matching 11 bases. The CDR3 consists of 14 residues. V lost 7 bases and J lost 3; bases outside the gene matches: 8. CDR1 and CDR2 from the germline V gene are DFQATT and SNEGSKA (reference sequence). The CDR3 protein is CSVLAGGHSYEQYF. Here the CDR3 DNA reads TGCAGTGTATTAGCGGGGGGGCACAGCTACGAGCAGTACTTC.

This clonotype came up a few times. CDR3 sequence reads: CASSFFGGINYGYTF. The CDR3 DNA reads TGTGCCAGCAGTTTTTTCGGGGGAATAAACTATGGCTACACCTTC. The rearrangement links TRBV28 to TRBJ1-2, with D possibly TRBD1 on 5 matching bases. The CDR3 runs to 15 residues. Germline assignment: CDR1 MDHEN and CDR2 SYDVKM. Trimming took off 3 bases at V and 2 bases at J, with 13 bases between the two ends.

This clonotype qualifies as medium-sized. In nucleotides, the CDR3 is TGTGCCAGCAGCCACCGGACAGGGGCCAATGAGCAGTTCTTC. Translating it yields CASSHRTGANEQFF. This chain connects TRBV7-3 to TRBJ2-1; 9 bases match TRBD1. The CDR3 loop spans 14 amino acids. Germline V lookup: CDR1 SGHTA, CDR2 FQGTGA. The V and J ends lost 5 bases and 6 bases, in that order; junction bases with no gene match: 5.